This T cell receptor beta chain was sequenced for a study of T-cell reconstitution after alpha-beta-depleted transplantation in children. At least ten counts were recorded for this clonotype. This CDR3 has 16 amino acids. CDR1 and CDR2 (germline): SQVTM, ANQGSEA. The V and J ends lost 6 bases and 4 bases, in that order; junction bases with no gene match: 18. Library preparation (for TCRbeta) was performed with unique molecular identifiers. One entry per CDR3 protein results from TCRdb running MiXCR on the PCR reads. Seen here are some 350,000 distinct CDR3 sequences, 10% observed once, and the top ten hold more than 2%.

This sample comprised PBMCs from the stem cell graft donor, obtained from the stem cell graft. J is TRBJ2-7 and V is TRBV29-1; 7 bases line up with TRBD1. This receptor was obtained from a human donor who donated a stem cell graft to a child with acute lymphoblastic leukemia. Here the CDR3 DNA reads TGCAGCGTCGAATCGACAGGGCCTGGGGGTCAATACGAGCAGTACTTC. Translating gives CSVESTGPGGQYEQYF.